The T cell receptor (beta chain) under discussion was sequenced for a study of T cell changes during pregnancy in multiple sclerosis. The CDR3 spans 13 residues. Germline loops: CDR1 MNHEY, CDR2 SMNVEV (reference sequence). With 5 bases removed from V and 9 bases from J, the gap between germline ends came to 11 bases. TCRdb's copy holds only in-frame clones and misses some; the assay was immunoSEQ multiplex PCR. The sample has roughly 72,000 clones, just over 90% seen once; the top ten hold 0.2% to 0.25%. This chain joins TRBV27 and TRBJ1-6, with unresolved D. This sample comprised CD4+ T cells from peripheral blood mononuclear cells, obtained before pregnancy. This sequence originates from a female donor with multiple sclerosis, enrolled in a pregnancy study. The CDR3 here is CASSPRSGSPLHF. In DNA form, the CDR3 reads TGTGCCAGCAGTCCCAGGTCCGGTTCACCCCTCCACTTT.